The T cell receptor (beta chain) under discussion was sequenced for a study of blood T cell repertoires in COVID-19. Across the whole study: Researchers got acute and convalescent COVID-19 samples from the United States, Italy and Spain. PBMCs, B-cell-depleted T cells, or T cells provided the cDNA or gDNA that made up the material.

Germline V lookup: CDR1 MNHEY, CDR2 SVGAGI. V dropped 2 bases and J dropped 4 bases, with 11 bases sitting between them. This CDR3 comprises 15 residues. In Seattle, patients joined the study during active infection and were tracked longitudinally. This clone was seen only a few times. In the original workflow: Amplifying reference gene primers gave estimates of nucleated cell counts. Produced via immunoSEQ multiplex PCR; TCRdb's table is partial and in-frame only. V, J and clone size were drawn from that table, and D and trimming were deduced from the DNA. This repertoire shows 160,000 or so clones, 79% found once; its top ten account for approximately 7.7%.

This chain uses TRBV6-5 with TRBJ2-2; D is undetermined. The receptor comes from a woman in her sixties or seventies with COVID-19, enrolled during active disease. Specimen: peripheral blood. CDR3 bases: TGTGCCAGCAGTTACGTAGACTCTCTCACCGGGGAGCTGTTTTTT. Translated: CASSYVDSLTGELFF.